The TCR beta chain described here comes from a study of T cell responses to AZD1222 COVID-19 vaccine. Points from the study as a whole: Repertoires were collected only later (after the peak T cell response had occurred). The donors showed a predominance of white British ancestry and of females, with possible underestimation of clonal diversity. Two doses of AZD1222 preceded a rise in Spike-specific TCR breadth and depth. Spike as a whole was targeted by vaccine-associated CD4 TCRs, dominant at 160-218 and 743-854.

A note on this clone: Its antigen is not identified.

V lost 1 base to trimming and J lost 9 bases, with 11 bases between them. The CDR3 runs to 13 residues. The germline gives CDR1 LNHDA, CDR2 SQIVND (reference sequence). Using immunoSEQ multiplex PCR, the repertoire was profiled, and TCRdb retains in-frame clones only, with some absent. The data contain 240,000 or so clones, about 92% of them singletons. The chain links TRBV19 to TRBJ2-3, with D possibly being TRBD1 (6 bases). This TCR was sampled from an adult in good health. Sequencing used peripheral blood, obtained on day 0 of AZD1222 vaccination. CDR3 region: CASSIGGRGTQYF. CDR3 DNA sequence: TGTGCCAGTAGTATAGGTGGCAGGGGAACGCAGTATTTT.